Shown below are 5 T cell receptor beta chains from a single sample sequenced in a study of blood T cell repertoires in COVID-19. The protocol was immunoSEQ multiplex PCR, while the TCRdb copy is restricted to in-frame clones and leaves out a portion. Among approximately 210,000 clones listed, around 76% were seen once. The sample consisted of PBMCs or T cells enriched from blood (not recorded which). Receptor source: a woman aged 45-60 years with acute COVID-19.

The genes are TRBV5-4 and TRBJ2-2; unclear D gene. The ends were cut back, 4 bases at V and 5 bases at J, with 6 bases in the middle. The CDR3 is 12 amino acids. Germline CDR1 is SGHNT and CDR2 is YYREEE (reference sequence). CDR3 nucleotide sequence: TGTGCCAGCAGCGAGTATACCGGGGAGCTGTTTTTT. The encoded protein is CASSEYTGELFF.

The CDR3: CASSYGGGSYNEQFF. CDR3 nucleotide sequence: TGTGCCAGCAGTTACGGCGGGGGCTCCTACAATGAGCAGTTCTTC. V and J are TRBV6-5 and TRBJ2-1; 7 nucleotides align to TRBD2. This CDR3 comprises 15 residues. The germline CDR1 and CDR2 sequences are MNHEY and SVGAGI. V was clipped by 2 bases and J by 0 bases; unmatched bases: 1.

The gene calls are TRBV15 and TRBJ1-5; 10 positions agree with TRBD1. The CDR3 spans 19 residues. Trimming removed 7 bases from V and 0 bases from J; junction bases left unmatched: 15. Germline-derived CDR1 and CDR2 are LNHNV and YYDKDF (reference sequence). DNA of the CDR3: TGTGCCACCAAAGGGGGGACAGGGGTCCTTCGTTATAGCAATCAGCCCCAGCATTTT. The encoded protein is CATKGGTGVLRYSNQPQHF.

This sequence joins TRBV3-1 (or the pseudogene TRBV3-2) and TRBJ1-2; the D is unclear. Germline values: CDR1 LGHDT, CDR2 YNNKEL (reference sequence). The CDR3 is made up of 14 amino acids. Trimming stripped 8 bases from V and 4 bases from J, with 17 bases between. CDR3 protein: CASGQGIRGYGYTF. The CDR3, as DNA: TGTGCCAGCGGTCAAGGAATACGGGGCTATGGCTACACCTTC.

CDR3 protein: CSVLGVGRQVTTGGYTF. The CDR3 region has the DNA TGCAGCGTTCTAGGAGTAGGGCGACAGGTGACAACGGGTGGCTACACCTTC. The rearrangement uses TRBV29-1 and TRBJ1-2; D may be TRBD1 (6 bases). Germline loops: CDR1 SQVTM, CDR2 ANQGSEA. This CDR3 region has 17 residues. V dropped 5 bases and J dropped 7 bases, with 29 bases sitting between them.